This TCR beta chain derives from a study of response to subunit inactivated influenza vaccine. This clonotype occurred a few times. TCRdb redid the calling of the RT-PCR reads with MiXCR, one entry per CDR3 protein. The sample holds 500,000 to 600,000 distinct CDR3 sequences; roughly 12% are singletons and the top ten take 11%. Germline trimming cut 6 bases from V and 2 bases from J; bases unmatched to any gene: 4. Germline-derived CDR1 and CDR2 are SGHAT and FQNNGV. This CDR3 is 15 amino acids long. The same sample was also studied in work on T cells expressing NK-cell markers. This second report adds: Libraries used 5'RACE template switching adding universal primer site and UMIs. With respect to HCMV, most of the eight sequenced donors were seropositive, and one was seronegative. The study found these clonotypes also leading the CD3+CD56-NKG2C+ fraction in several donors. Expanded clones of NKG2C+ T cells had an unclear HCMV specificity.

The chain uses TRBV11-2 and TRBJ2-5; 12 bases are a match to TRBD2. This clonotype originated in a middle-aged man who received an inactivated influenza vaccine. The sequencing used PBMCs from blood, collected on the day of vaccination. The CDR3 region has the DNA TGTGCCAGCAGTCGACTAGCGGGAGCTCAAGAGACCCAGTACTTC. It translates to CASSRLAGAQETQYF.